This T cell receptor (beta chain) was recorded in a study of blood T cells in healthy people across ages. Findings and limits, study-wide: It was held that the diversity estimates obtained from one million T cells were underestimates. Versus aged donors, long-lived donors had higher diversity and more naive CD4+ cells.

The use of a sample-barcoded 5' primer and a J-beta primer mix characterized a second PCR of about 6 to 12 cycles. Every sample gave at least 2.5 million paired-end reads containing CDR3. MiXCR was run by TCRdb on the 5' RACE reads, yielding one entry per CDR3 protein. The table has 910,000 or so distinct CDR3 sequences, roughly 51% seen once; the top ten hold about 20%. As for this clonotype: Its antigen remains unidentified.

Healthy Caucasians from Russia aged about 6 to 95 served as donors. The sequencing sample was made of blood. The TCR sequence derives from a woman in her sixties or seventies in good health.

The DNA for the CDR3 is TGTGCCAGCAGTTATGGCTCCTGGGAGATCCGCGAGCAGTACTTC. It is translated as CASSYGSWEIREQYF. The rearrangement uses TRBV6-5 and TRBJ2-7, with D tentatively TRBD2 (5 bases). The CDR3 is made up of 15 amino acids. Trimming stripped 3 bases from V and 6 bases from J, with 18 bases between. Per the germline V gene, CDR1 is MNHEY and CDR2 is SVGAGI.